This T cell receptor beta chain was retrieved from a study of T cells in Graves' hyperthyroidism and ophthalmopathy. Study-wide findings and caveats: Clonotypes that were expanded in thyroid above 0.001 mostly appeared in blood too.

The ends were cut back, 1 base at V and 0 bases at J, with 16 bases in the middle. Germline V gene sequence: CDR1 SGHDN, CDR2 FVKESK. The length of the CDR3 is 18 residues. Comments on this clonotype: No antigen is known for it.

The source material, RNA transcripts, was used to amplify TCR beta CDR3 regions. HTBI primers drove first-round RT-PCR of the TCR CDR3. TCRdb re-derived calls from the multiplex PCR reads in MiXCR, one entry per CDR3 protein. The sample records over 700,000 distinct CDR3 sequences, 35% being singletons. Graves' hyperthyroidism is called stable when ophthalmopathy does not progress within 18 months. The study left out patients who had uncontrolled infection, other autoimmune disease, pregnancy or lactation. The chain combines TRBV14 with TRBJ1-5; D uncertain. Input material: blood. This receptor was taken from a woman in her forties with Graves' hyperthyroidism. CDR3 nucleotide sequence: TGTGCCAGCAGCCAAGTTGCGCCCTACACCTATAGCAATCAGCCCCAGCATTTT. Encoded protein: CASSQVAPYTYSNQPQHF.